Below are 21 T cell receptor beta chains sequenced from a single sample in a study of PD-1 blockade in classical Hodgkin lymphoma. Libraries were prepared by immunoSEQ multiplex PCR; TCRdb keeps only in-frame clonotypes and omits some of them. Among 25,000 to 35,000 clones, roughly 76% were seen once, and the ten largest hold roughly 15%. Exposure to brentuximab vedotin varied, and each patient had relapsed following autologous stem cell transplantation. The sequencing here drew on peripheral blood mononuclear cells (PBMCs), taken before the second cycle of nivolumab. Receptor source: a human donor with classical Hodgkin lymphoma.

This clone turned up a few times. This chain joins TRBV27 and TRBJ1-5; TRBD1 matches at 7 bases. Losses at the gene ends were 9 bases for V and 8 bases for J; bases not matched to a gene: 13. CDR3 length: 14 residues. Germline V lookup: CDR1 MNHEY, CDR2 SMNVEV (reference sequence). CDR3 DNA: TGTGCCAGAACTAACAGGGGCCCCTTCGAGCCCCAGCATTTT. It encodes CARTNRGPFEPQHF.

The chain carries TRBV2 and TRBJ1-4; perhaps TRBD1 as D (5 bases). The CDR3 spans 14 residues. Germline V gene sequence: CDR1 SNHLY, CDR2 FYNNEI. Trimming left V 7 bases short and J 0 bases short, with 9 bases between. The DNA for the CDR3 is TGTGCCAGCAAGGGAGGGGCAACTAATGAAAAACTGTTTTTT. This gives the protein CASKGGATNEKLFF. Variable domain in full (rest from reference TRBV2 and TRBJ1-4): EPEVTQTPSHQVTQMGQEVILRCVPISNHLYFYWYRQILGQKVEFLVSFYNNEISEKSEIFDDQFSVERPDGSNFTLKIRSTKLEDSAMYFCASKGGATNEKLFFGSGTQLSVL.

This clone is classed as medium-sized. This chain connects TRBV7-2 to TRBJ1-2; D unresolved. Per the germline V gene, CDR1 is SGHTA and CDR2 is FQGNSA. Deletions cut 5 bases from V and 3 bases from J, with 7 bases between. The CDR3 loop spans 12 amino acids. Here the CDR3 DNA reads TGTGCCAGCAGCCTTGACGACTATGGCTACACCTTC. As protein: CASSLDDYGYTF.

The chain carries TRBV28 and TRBJ1-2; D might be TRBD1 (6 bases). Trimming left V 3 bases short and J 3 bases short, with 11 bases between. The length of the CDR3 is 14 residues. The germline V gene has CDR1 MDHEN and CDR2 SYDVKM. The CDR3 sequence: CASSFADRYYGYTF. CDR3 coding DNA: TGTGCCAGCAGTTTCGCTGACAGGTACTATGGCTACACCTTC.

In the case of this clone: The identical CDR3 is also encoded by other nucleotide sequences in the sample. The genes are TRBV6-5 and TRBJ1-3; D remains ambiguous. CDR3 length: 16 amino acids. Trimming left V 0 bases short and J 1 base short, with 10 bases between. Germline loops: CDR1 MNHEY, CDR2 SVGAGI. CDR3 DNA sequence: TGTGCCAGCAGTTACTCGATTCCCGGGTCTGGAAACACCATATATTTT. As protein: CASSYSIPGSGNTIYF.

This clone was counted a few times. The V call is TRBV9, the J call TRBJ1-1; D unresolved. Germline CDR1 SGDLS, CDR2 YYNGEE. Trimming shortened V by 2 bases and J by 2 bases, and 10 bases separated the two germline ends. The CDR3 runs to 14 residues. The CDR3 here is CASSVGRVNTEAFF. The CDR3 bases are TGTGCCAGCAGCGTTGGGCGGGTTAACACTGAAGCTTTCTTT.

The rearrangement uses TRBV6-5 and TRBJ2-7; the D call may be TRBD1 or TRBD2 (6 bases each). CDR3 size: 14 residues. From germline, CDR1 is MNHEY and CDR2 SVGAGI. V was trimmed by 5 bases and J by 6 bases, leaving 17 bases between them. The DNA for the CDR3 is TGTGCCAGCAGTGAGGTAACGGGGGCTGGCGAGCAGTACGTC. Its translation is CASSEVTGAGEQYV.

This clone is a singleton in its sample. The chain couples TRBV27 to TRBJ1-3; TRBD1 agrees at 9 bases. Germline CDR1 reads MNHEY; CDR2 reads SMNVEV (reference sequence). With 5 bases clipped from V and 3 bases from J, the junction kept 11 bases outside the gene matches. CDR3 length: 17 amino acids. CDR3 region: CASSPHDNRGHGNTIYF. In DNA, the CDR3 is TGTGCCAGCAGTCCCCACGACAACAGGGGGCATGGAAACACCATATATTTT.

V gene TRBV5-4 combines with J gene TRBJ2-3, with 8 bases that match TRBD2. Germline values: CDR1 SGHNT, CDR2 YYREEE (reference sequence). The CDR3 has 16 amino acids. V was clipped by 0 bases and J by 5 bases; unmatched bases: 8. The CDR3 spells CASSLDAGGARDTQYF. The CDR3 DNA reads as TGTGCCAGCAGCTTGGATGCGGGGGGCGCACGAGATACGCAGTATTTT.

V and J are TRBV7-9 and TRBJ1-2; D possibly corresponds to TRBD1 (6 bases). This CDR3 spans 15 amino acids. V lost 1 base, J lost 3 bases, and 12 bases lay in between. From germline, CDR1 is SEHNR and CDR2 FQNEAQ (reference sequence). The CDR3 protein is CASSLELGHHYGYTF. The DNA for the CDR3 is TGTGCCAGCAGCTTAGAGTTGGGACACCACTATGGCTACACCTTC.

Only a few counts were recorded for this clone. The chain couples TRBV2 to TRBJ2-3; D not certain. Germline V gene sequence: CDR1 SNHLY, CDR2 FYNNEI. The CDR3 extends over 10 amino acids. Trimming left V 10 bases short and J 4 bases short, with 6 bases between. CDR3: CATTSDTQYF. The DNA for the CDR3 is TGTGCCACGACATCAGATACGCAGTATTTT.

J is TRBJ2-5 and V is TRBV7-9, with D unresolved. CDR3 length: 13 residues. V lost 4 bases, J lost 7 bases, and 13 bases lay in between. Germline-derived CDR1 and CDR2 are SEHNR and FQNEAQ (reference sequence). The CDR3: CASSSRPWGTQYF. The CDR3 bases are TGTGCCAGCAGCTCCAGGCCGTGGGGGACCCAGTACTTC.

J is TRBJ1-1 and V is TRBV7-2, with D possibly being TRBD1 (5 bases). This CDR3 region has 15 residues. Trimming shortened V by 6 bases and J by 1 base, and 15 bases separated the two germline ends. Germline loops: CDR1 SGHTA, CDR2 FQGNSA. CDR3 coding DNA: TGTGCCAGCAGGGGACCGACTTTTAGGAACACTGAAGCTTTCTTT. As protein: CASRGPTFRNTEAFF.

The table lists this clone with a few counts. The chain employs TRBV7-9 and TRBJ1-2; D remains ambiguous. CDR3 size: 15 residues. With 1 base removed from V and 7 bases from J, the gap between germline ends came to 16 bases. Germline V gene sequence: CDR1 SEHNR, CDR2 FQNEAQ (reference sequence). CDR3 residues: CASSLGTSVGPGYTF. CDR3 DNA: TGTGCCAGCAGCTTAGGGACCTCGGTAGGCCCTGGCTACACCTTC.

Only one count was recorded for this clone. The rearrangement joins TRBV20-1 to TRBJ2-7, with a possible D match to TRBD1 (6 bases). The CDR3 consists of 11 residues. Deletions cut 5 bases from V and 6 bases from J, with 11 bases between. Germline loops: CDR1 DFQATT, CDR2 SNEGSKA (reference sequence). CDR3 in amino acids: CSAEQGSEQYV. The CDR3 coding sequence is TGCAGTGCTGAACAGGGAAGCGAGCAGTACGTC.

V and J are TRBV5-1 and TRBJ2-4; 7 nucleotides agree with TRBD2. Trimming cost V 3 bases and J 8 bases; bases outside gene matches: 11. Germline CDR1 and CDR2: SGHRS and YFSETQ. The length of the CDR3 is 15 residues. The CDR3 DNA sequence: TGCGCCAGCAGCTCGGGGGGTAATGGGTTGGACATTCAGTACTTC. This translates into CASSSGGNGLDIQYF.

This clone has only one observation. The chain combines TRBV15 with TRBJ1-1, with 9 positions matching TRBD1. The CDR3 totals 16 residues. V gave up 3 bases and J gave up 8 bases; unmatched junction bases: 13. CDR1 is LNHNV, CDR2 YYDKDF, per germline (reference sequence). The CDR3 region has the DNA TGTGCCACCAGCAGCCGGGCAGGGGGACAGGGACTCGAAGCTTTCTTT. Protein sequence: CATSSRAGGQGLEAFF.

The chain joins TRBV6-1 to TRBJ2-5, with TRBD2 as a possible D gene (6 bases). V lost 11 bases and J lost 0, with 13 bases in between. CDR1 MNHNS and CDR2 SASEGT come from the germline V gene. The CDR3 runs to 13 residues. The CDR3 DNA sequence: TGTGCCCCCCCGCGGGGTAACCAAGAGACCCAGTACTTC. Its translation: CAPPRGNQETQYF.

The chain recombines TRBV2 with TRBJ2-2, with 12 bases identical to TRBD2. The CDR3 is 17 residues long. The germline gives CDR1 SNHLY, CDR2 FYNNEI. The ends lost 4 bases at V and 14 bases at J; junction bases unmatched: 17. This CDR3 is CASSVTSGGAQGGVLFF. CDR3 DNA sequence: TGTGCCAGCAGTGTGACTAGCGGGGGAGCCCAAGGTGGGGTCCTGTTTTTT.

The chain has TRBV7-9 and TRBJ1-2; the D is unclear. CDR3 length: 14 residues. Trimming stripped 4 bases from V and 4 bases from J, with 13 bases between. Germline lookup yields CDR1 SEHNR and CDR2 FQNEAQ (reference sequence). CDR3 region: CASSSLPGAYGYTF. The CDR3 DNA follows: TGTGCCAGCAGCTCACTACCGGGAGCCTATGGCTACACCTTC.

There are a few counts of this clone. The chain recombines TRBV7-9 with TRBJ1-3; no reliable D call. Germline CDR1 SEHNR, CDR2 FQNEAQ (reference sequence). V lost 5 bases and J 0 bases, leaving 2 bases between the germline ends. The length of the CDR3 is 12 residues. The CDR3 DNA follows: TGTGCCAGCAGCCCCTCTGGAAACACCATATATTTT. This encodes CASSPSGNTIYF.